The 20 T cell receptor beta chains below come from one sample, sequenced in a study of CXCR3-negative and CXCR3-positive naive CD8 T cells. The authors made the TRB cDNA libraries by 5' RACE using UMI labels. TCRdb reprocessed the 5' RACE reads and stores each CDR3 protein as one record, lacking DNA. The listing records around 60,000 distinct CDR3 sequences. No antigens are known for them. Overall study findings and caveats: Naive cells that were CXCR3-positive had more hydrophobic TRB CDR3s (compared with CXCR3-negative naive cells).

The sample comprised naive CXCR3+ CD8+ T cells from blood. Subset denoted: CD45RO-CCR7+CD27+CD95- naive CD8+ T cells expressing CXCR3 (TNR3+). These receptors were taken from a human donor in good health. Some clones in this sample may be carry-over from other donors' samples.

The chain carries TRBV12-3 or TRBV12-4 and TRBJ2-1; as DNA is missing, the TRBD1 call by TCRdb cannot be tested. The length of the CDR3 is 12 residues. The CDR3 is CASSPGGTESFF.

This chain links TRBV7-9 with TRBJ1-2; the TCRdb call, TRBD1, lacks DNA for checking. CDR3 size: 17 residues. Looked up from germline, CDR1 is SEHNR and CDR2 is FQNEAQ (reference sequence). The CDR3 protein is CASSRTLGQGTDYGYTF.

The chain joins TRBV11-3 to TRBJ2-5; TCRdb indicates TRBD2, and absent DNA this call remains unverified. Germline CDR1 and CDR2: SGHNT and YENEEA. The CDR3 is 14 amino acids. CDR3 sequence reads: CASSLGYGPETQYF. Full variable domain (outside the CDR3, taken from reference TRBV11-3 and TRBJ2-5): EAGVVQSPRYKIIEKKQPVAFWCNPISGHNTLYWYLQNLGQGPELLIRYENEEAVDDSQLPKDRFSAERLKGVDSTLKIQPAELGDSAVYLCASSLGYGPETQYFGPGTRLLVL.

The chain combines TRBV3-1 with TRBJ2-3; TCRdb reports TRBD2, a call that lacks DNA to check it against. Germline assignment: CDR1 LGHDT and CDR2 YNNKEL (reference sequence). CDR3 length: 16 amino acids. This chain's CDR3 is CASSQQTRRLSDTQYF.

J is TRBJ2-3 and V is TRBV28. Germline CDR1 MDHEN, CDR2 SYDVKM. The CDR3 length is 14 residues. CDR3 in amino acids: CASSYYDSTDTQYF.

This chain connects TRBV14 to TRBJ2-5; the D gene TCRdb calls, TRBD1, cannot be checked with no DNA. In germline, CDR1 is SGHDN, CDR2 FVKESK. The length of the CDR3 is 16 residues. CDR3 region: CASSPSRTGLMETQYF.

The V gene is TRBV11-3, the J gene TRBJ2-2. The CDR3 contains 12 residues. Per the germline V gene, CDR1 is SGHNT and CDR2 is YENEEA. CDR3 in amino acids: CASSLHTGELFF.

This sequence joins TRBV28 and TRBJ2-1; TCRdb's D call of TRBD1 is untestable without DNA. The CDR3 is 14 residues long. Germline V lookup: CDR1 MDHEN, CDR2 SYDVKM. The CDR3 protein is CASSWDGQYNEQFF.

The CDR3: CASSLGQGARYEQYF. V usage is TRBV7-9 and J usage is TRBJ2-7; the D call from TCRdb, TRBD1, cannot be confirmed without DNA. Germline-derived CDR1 and CDR2 are SEHNR and FQNEAQ (reference sequence). The CDR3 runs 15 residues.

The rearrangement links TRBV9 to TRBJ1-1. The CDR3 extends over 12 amino acids. In germline, CDR1 is SGDLS, CDR2 YYNGEE. The CDR3 here is CASGGGHTEAFF.

The chain uses TRBV4-3 and TRBJ2-7; checking the TCRdb D call of TRBD1 is not possible without DNA. Germline assignment: CDR1 LGHNA and CDR2 YSLEER. The CDR3 is made up of 15 amino acids. CDR3 amino acids: CASSQDWGGGGEQYF.

CDR3: CSARETGLMPYEQYF. The rearrangement uses TRBV20-1 and TRBJ2-7. Germline assignment: CDR1 DFQATT and CDR2 SNEGSKA (reference sequence). CDR3 length: 15 amino acids.

The chain has TRBV7-2 and TRBJ2-3. The V gene's germline CDR1 is SGHTA and CDR2 FQGNSA. The CDR3 is 12 residues long. The CDR3 here is CASSLAIDTQYF.

The V call is TRBV6-2 or TRBV6-3, the J call TRBJ2-2; TCRdb picks TRBD1, but there is no DNA to check that call. The CDR3 is 15 residues long. Germline lookup yields CDR1 MNHEY and CDR2 SVGEGT. The CDR3 region is CASSYLVQGPGELFF.

The rearrangement joins TRBV7-9 to TRBJ2-7; the TCRdb call, TRBD1, lacks DNA for checking. The CDR3 has 13 residues. Germline-derived CDR1 and CDR2 are SEHNR and FQNEAQ (reference sequence). The CDR3 sequence is CAGSFLGAVEQYF.

V is TRBV28 and J is TRBJ2-7; TCRdb outputs TRBD1, but without DNA this stays unchecked. CDR1 MDHEN and CDR2 SYDVKM come from the germline V gene. The CDR3 is 15 residues long. CDR3 sequence reads: CASSLGQGPSGEQYF. Variable domain in full (rest from reference TRBV28 and TRBJ2-7): DVKVTQSSRYLVKRTGEKVFLECVQDMDHENMFWYRQDPGLGLRLIYFSYDVKMKEKGDIPEGYSVSREKKERFSLILESASTNQTSMYLCASSLGQGPSGEQYFGPGTRLTVT.

The V gene is TRBV5-5, the J gene TRBJ1-6. Germline CDR1 SGHKS, CDR2 YYEKEE (reference sequence). The CDR3 sequence is 13 residues long. This CDR3 reads CASREMNNSPLHF.

The chain recombines TRBV14 with TRBJ1-3; TCRdb returns TRBD1, unconfirmable since there is no DNA. The length of the CDR3 is 15 residues. Germline CDR1 SGHDN, CDR2 FVKESK. CDR3 residues: CASSQDLVRVDTIYF.

V is TRBV20-1 and J is TRBJ1-1; the TRBD1 assignment by TCRdb is unverifiable without DNA. The CDR3 runs 14 residues. CDR1 is DFQATT and CDR2 is SNEGSKA in the germline V gene (reference sequence). CDR3 sequence: CSARGDRLNTEAFF.

The rearrangement joins TRBV19 to TRBJ1-5. CDR1 and CDR2 (germline): LNHDA, SQIVND (reference sequence). The CDR3 runs 14 residues. The CDR3 here is CASNDRFEGRPQHF.